One T cell receptor beta chain is described in this entry. Antigen specificity is unknown. The sample originates from a study of B cell selection in AIRE deficiency. Findings of the study overall: CDR3s were shorter in shared Treg sequences, reflecting few non-templated nucleotide insertions.

The regulatory T cell sort gate was CD4+CD25hiCD127low/negative. Germline V gene sequence: CDR1 SQVTM, CDR2 ANQGSEA. Unmatched junction bases numbered 12, after V lost 4 bases and J lost 7 bases. The CDR3 runs to 15 residues. Using immunoSEQ multiplex PCR, the repertoire was profiled, and TCRdb retains in-frame clones only, with some absent. The sample consists of 20,000 to 25,000 clones, 80% to 95% of them appearing once. The chain has TRBV29-1 and TRBJ2-1; 8 bases agree with TRBD1. Sequencing used CD4+CD25+ Tregs sorted from PBMCs. The clonotype comes from a human donor in good health. CDR3 amino acids: CSVGFGTGPLNEQFF. For the CDR3, the DNA is TGCAGCGTTGGCTTTGGGACAGGACCTTTGAATGAGCAGTTCTTC.